This TCR beta chain derives from a study of PD-L1 blockade in urothelial cancer. V shed 6 bases, J shed 13 bases, and the junction held 6 bases outside the gene matches. Germline loops: CDR1 MNHEY, CDR2 SVGAGI. The CDR3 consists of 13 residues. The time point was: pretreatment peripheral blood. Using immunoSEQ multiplex PCR, the repertoire was profiled, and TCRdb retains in-frame clones only, with some absent. Among almost 90,000 clones listed, roughly 84% were seen once. This sequence was found in a man in his fifties or sixties with urothelial cancer. The V gene is TRBV6-5, the J gene TRBJ2-1, with 13 positions matching TRBD2. The input for sequencing was PBMCs, taken around atezolizumab (anti-PD-L1) treatment. CDR3 coding DNA: TGTGCCAGCAGGGGAACTAGCGGGGGGGCTCAGTTCTTC. As protein: CASRGTSGGAQFF.